The 4 T cell receptor beta chains below all came from one sample that was sequenced in a study of OX40 agonist ivuxolimab in advanced cancers. Sequencing was performed with immunoSEQ multiplex PCR; in TCRdb, only in-frame clones are kept and a portion is missing. The sample includes 10,000 to 11,000 clones, about 63% of them seen just once. Sequenced material: CD4+ or CD8+ T cells sorted from blood, taken in a trial of the OX40 agonist ivuxolimab. The receptors originated from an adult with an advanced solid tumor such as melanoma, head and neck, liver or kidney cancer.

The chain has TRBV5-1 and TRBJ2-7, with D possibly being TRBD1 (6 bases). Germline CDR1 reads SGHRS; CDR2 reads YFSETQ. This CDR3 comprises 14 residues. V was cut by 0 bases and J by 2 bases, with 9 bases left in between. The DNA for the CDR3 is TGCGCCAGCAGCTTGGTACAGGGAACCTACGAGCAGTACTTC. Its protein product is CASSLVQGTYEQYF. Using reference TRBV5-1 and TRBJ2-7 for the parts outside the CDR3, the full variable domain is KAGVTQTPRYLIKTRGQQVTLSCSPISGHRSVSWYQQTPGQGLQFLFEYFSETQRNKGNFPGRFSGRQFSNSRSEMNVSTLELGDSALYLCASSLVQGTYEQYFGPGTRLTVT.

The chain recombines TRBV14 with TRBJ2-5; TRBD2 matches at 9 bases. Looked up from germline, CDR1 is SGHDN and CDR2 is FVKESK. This CDR3 comprises 17 residues. V was pared by 1 base and J by 5 bases, with 11 bases of the junction left unmatched. The CDR3 reads CASSQGLAGSLKETQYF. CDR3 nucleotide sequence: TGTGCCAGCAGCCAAGGCCTAGCGGGATCCCTGAAGGAGACCCAGTACTTC.

The chain is built from TRBV2 and TRBJ1-5; weak D call: TRBD1 (6 bases). Trimming left V 6 bases short and J 7 bases short, with 16 bases between. Germline CDR1 and CDR2: SNHLY and FYNNEI. The CDR3 sequence is 14 residues long. CDR3 protein: CASSFTGRRQPQHF. As DNA, the CDR3 is TGTGCCAGCAGCTTTACAGGGAGACGACAGCCCCAGCATTTT.

This clone was recorded a few times. The chain has TRBV7-6 and TRBJ2-1; no firm D call. This CDR3 spans 12 amino acids. V was clipped by 3 bases and J by 2 bases, with 2 bases between them. Per germline, CDR1 SGHVS and CDR2 FNYEAQ. CDR3 in DNA: TGTGCCAGCAGCTTTGCCTACAATGAGCAGTTCTTC. Its protein is CASSFAYNEQFF. The whole variable domain, filled in from reference TRBV7-6 and TRBJ2-1, reads GAGVSQSPRYKVTKRGQDVALRCDPISGHVSLYWYRQALGQGPEFLTYFNYEAQQDKSGLPNDRFSAERPEGSISTLTIQRTEQRDSAMYRCASSFAYNEQFFGPGTRLTVL.